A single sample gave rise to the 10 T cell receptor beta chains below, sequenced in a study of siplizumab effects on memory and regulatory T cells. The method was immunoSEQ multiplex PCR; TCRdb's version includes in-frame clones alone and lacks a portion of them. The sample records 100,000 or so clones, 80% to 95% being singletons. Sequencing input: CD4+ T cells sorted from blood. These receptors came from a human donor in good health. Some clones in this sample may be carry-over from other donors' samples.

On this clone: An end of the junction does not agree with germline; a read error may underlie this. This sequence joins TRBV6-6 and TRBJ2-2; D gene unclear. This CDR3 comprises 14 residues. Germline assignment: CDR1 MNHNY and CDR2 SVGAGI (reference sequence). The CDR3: CASRQGSNIGELFF. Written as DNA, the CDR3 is TGTGCCAGCAGGCAAGGGTCTAACATCGGGGAGCTGTTTTTT.

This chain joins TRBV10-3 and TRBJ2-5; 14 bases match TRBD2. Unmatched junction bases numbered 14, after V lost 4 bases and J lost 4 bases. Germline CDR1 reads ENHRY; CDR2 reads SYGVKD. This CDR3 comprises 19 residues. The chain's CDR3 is CAISGSPTSGRAGGETQYF. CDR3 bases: TGTGCCATCAGTGGGTCTCCGACTAGCGGGAGGGCGGGGGGAGAGACCCAGTACTTC.

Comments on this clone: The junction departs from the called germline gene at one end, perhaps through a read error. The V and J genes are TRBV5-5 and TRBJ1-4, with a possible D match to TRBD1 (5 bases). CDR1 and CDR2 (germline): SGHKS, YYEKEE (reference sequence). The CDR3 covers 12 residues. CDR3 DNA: TGTGCCAGCAGTTTGGGGGGGAAAAAACTGTTTTTT. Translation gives CASSLGGKKLFF.

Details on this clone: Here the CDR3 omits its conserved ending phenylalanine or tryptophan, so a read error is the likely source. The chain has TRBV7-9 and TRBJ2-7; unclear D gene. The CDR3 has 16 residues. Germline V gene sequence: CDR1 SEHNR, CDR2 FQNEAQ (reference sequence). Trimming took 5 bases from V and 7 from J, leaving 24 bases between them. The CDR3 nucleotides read TGTGCCAGCAGCCTAAGCCGGCTTAAAATCAAAGAGGAGCAGTACCTC. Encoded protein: CASSLSRLKIKEEQYL.

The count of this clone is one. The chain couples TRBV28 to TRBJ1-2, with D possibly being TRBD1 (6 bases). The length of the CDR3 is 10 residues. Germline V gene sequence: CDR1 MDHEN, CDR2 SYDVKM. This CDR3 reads CVSQGNGYTF. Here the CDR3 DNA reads TGTGTCTCACAGGGAAATGGCTACACCTTC.

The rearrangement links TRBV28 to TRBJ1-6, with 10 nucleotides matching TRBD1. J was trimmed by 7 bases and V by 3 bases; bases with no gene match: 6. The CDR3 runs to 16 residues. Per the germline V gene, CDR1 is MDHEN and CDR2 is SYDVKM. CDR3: CASSLGQGQGNSPLHF. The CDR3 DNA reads TGTGCCAGCAGTTTGGGTCAGGGACAGGGGAATTCACCCCTCCACTTT.

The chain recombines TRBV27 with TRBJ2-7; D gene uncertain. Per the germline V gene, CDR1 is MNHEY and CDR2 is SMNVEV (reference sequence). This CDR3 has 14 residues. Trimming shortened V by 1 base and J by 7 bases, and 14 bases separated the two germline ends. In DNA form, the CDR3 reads TGTGCCAGCAGTTTATTAGGTCGGACCCTGGAGCAGTACTTC. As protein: CASSLLGRTLEQYF.

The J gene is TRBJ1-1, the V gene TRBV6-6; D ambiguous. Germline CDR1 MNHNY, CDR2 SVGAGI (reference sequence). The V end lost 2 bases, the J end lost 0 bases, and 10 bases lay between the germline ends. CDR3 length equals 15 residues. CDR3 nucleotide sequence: TGTGCCAGCAGTTACATTCGGACGGTGAACACTGAAGCTTTCTTT. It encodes CASSYIRTVNTEAFF.

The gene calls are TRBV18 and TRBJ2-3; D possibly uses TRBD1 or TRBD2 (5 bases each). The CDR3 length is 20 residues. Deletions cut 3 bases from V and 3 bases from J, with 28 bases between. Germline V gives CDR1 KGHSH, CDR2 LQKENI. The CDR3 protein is CASSPRGADPRGGSTDTQYF. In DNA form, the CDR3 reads TGTGCCAGCTCACCTCGAGGGGCCGACCCGAGGGGTGGGTCGACAGATACGCAGTATTTT.

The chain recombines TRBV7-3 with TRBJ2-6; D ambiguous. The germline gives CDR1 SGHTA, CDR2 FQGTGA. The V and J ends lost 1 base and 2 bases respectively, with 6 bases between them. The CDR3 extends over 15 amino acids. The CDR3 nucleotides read TGTGCCAGCAGCTTAAACGGACCTGGGGCCAACGTCCTGACTTTC. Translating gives CASSLNGPGANVLTF.